Following are 31 T cell receptor beta chains from one sample sequenced in a study of cytomegalovirus exposure and HLA in healthy donors. Both 60 Vbeta primers and 13 Jbeta primers went into the PCR. Clones were read by immunoSEQ multiplex PCR, and TCRdb kept only the in-frame ones, dropping some. Of about 78,000 clones in the sample, roughly 63% were seen once. The sequenced material came from PBMCs. Source of these receptors: a man aged 25 to 40 in good health and CMV-seropositive.

The chain couples TRBV29-1 to TRBJ1-2; no clear D. V gave up 3 bases and J gave up 4 bases, with 9 bases separating them. Germline V CDR1 and CDR2: SQVTM, ANQGSEA. There are 12 residues in the CDR3. The CDR3 protein is CSVEAGGYGYTF. The CDR3 DNA is TGCAGCGTTGAGGCAGGAGGCTATGGCTACACCTTC.

Concerning this clone: The junction departs from germline at one end; a sequencing error may be responsible. V is TRBV28 and J is TRBJ1-5, with 8 positions matching TRBD1. This CDR3 has 12 amino acids. In germline, CDR1 is MDHEN, CDR2 SYDVKM. The CDR3 DNA reads as TGTGCCAGCAGTCCAGGGGACAGGCCTAGGGATTTT. Its protein is CASSPGDRPRDF.

The chain is built from TRBV6-5 and TRBJ1-5, with D unclear. The V and J ends lost 2 bases and 3 bases respectively, with 8 bases between them. The CDR3 runs 14 residues. Germline V lookup: CDR1 MNHEY, CDR2 SVGAGI. The CDR3 loop is CASSYGGLNQPQHF. The CDR3 nucleotides read TGTGCCAGCAGTTACGGCGGGCTCAATCAGCCCCAGCATTTT.

This chain connects TRBV30 to TRBJ1-5; D uncertain. Germline CDR1 GTSNPN, CDR2 SVGIG (reference sequence). The length of the CDR3 is 13 residues. Trimming left V 1 base short and J 3 bases short, with 7 bases between. Here the CDR3 reads CAWSATDNQPQHF. The CDR3 DNA follows: TGTGCCTGGAGTGCTACAGACAATCAGCCCCAGCATTTT. Full variable domain (outside the CDR3, taken from reference TRBV30 and TRBJ1-5): SQTIHQWPATLVQPVGSPLSLECTVEGTSNPNLYWYRQAAGRGLQLLFYSVGIGQISSEVPQNLSASRPQDRQFILSSKKLLLSDSGFYLCAWSATDNQPQHFGDGTRLSIL.

V and J are TRBV5-6 and TRBJ2-3, with 10 bases that match TRBD2. The CDR3 loop spans 15 amino acids. Germline loops: CDR1 SGHDT, CDR2 YYEEEE. With 0 bases clipped from V and 7 bases from J, the junction kept 5 bases outside the gene matches. The CDR3 sequence: CASSLVGLATNTQYF. In DNA, the CDR3 is TGTGCCAGCAGCTTGGTGGGACTAGCGACCAATACGCAGTATTTT.

This clone was counted once. The chain uses TRBV5-1 and TRBJ2-2; D ambiguous. V lost 2 bases and J lost 1, with 3 bases in between. CDR1 SGHRS and CDR2 YFSETQ come from the germline V gene. There are 13 residues in the CDR3. The CDR3: CASSLLNTGELFF. CDR3 nucleotide sequence: TGCGCCAGCAGCTTACTGAACACCGGGGAGCTGTTTTTT.

V is TRBV15 and J is TRBJ1-1, with D perhaps TRBD1 (6 bases). The CDR3 consists of 15 residues. Germline lookup yields CDR1 LNHNV and CDR2 YYDKDF (reference sequence). The V end was cut by 3 bases, the J end by 4 bases, with 15 bases between. CDR3 loop: CATSREQGLSTEAFF. The CDR3, as DNA: TGTGCCACCAGCAGGGAACAGGGTTTGAGCACTGAAGCTTTCTTT.

The rearrangement uses TRBV11-3 and TRBJ2-5; possibly TRBD1 for D (6 bases). The CDR3 is 17 amino acids. Trimming pared 0 bases from V and 2 bases from J, leaving 16 bases between. Per the germline V gene, CDR1 is SGHNT and CDR2 is YENEEA. The DNA for the CDR3 is TGTGCCAGCAGCTTAGATCGAACAGGGACGCCACAAGAGACCCAGTACTTC. It specifies CASSLDRTGTPQETQYF.

The chain recombines TRBV7-9 with TRBJ2-3; D perhaps matches TRBD1 (6 bases). V shed 0 bases and J shed 1 base, with 11 bases lying between them. The V gene's germline CDR1 is SEHNR and CDR2 FQNEAQ (reference sequence). There are 16 residues in the CDR3. DNA of the CDR3: TGTGCCAGCAGCTTAGCGGGCAGGGGTGGCACAGATACGCAGTATTTT. It yields the protein CASSLAGRGGTDTQYF.

The rearrangement uses TRBV7-6 and TRBJ2-7, with TRBD1 matching 7 bases. From germline, CDR1 is SGHVS and CDR2 FNYEAQ. Trimming removed 2 bases from V and 1 base from J; junction bases left unmatched: 11. This CDR3 has 17 amino acids. CDR3 loop: CASSLSLSAGGSYEQYF. In DNA, the CDR3 is TGTGCCAGCAGCTTATCATTATCGGCAGGGGGTTCCTACGAGCAGTACTTC. Looking up the rest from reference TRBV7-6 and TRBJ2-7 gives the full variable domain: GAGVSQSPRYKVTKRGQDVALRCDPISGHVSLYWYRQALGQGPEFLTYFNYEAQQDKSGLPNDRFSAERPEGSISTLTIQRTEQRDSAMYRCASSLSLSAGGSYEQYFGPGTRLTVT.

The V and J genes are TRBV19 and TRBJ2-3, with 10 bases identical to TRBD1. The CDR3 totals 16 residues. V lost 4 bases, J lost 4 bases, and 8 bases stayed unmatched. CDR1 is LNHDA, CDR2 SQIVND, per germline (reference sequence). The CDR3 DNA is TGTGCCAGTAGTACCCGGGACAGGGGTAGTGCAGATACGCAGTATTTT. Translation: CASSTRDRGSADTQYF.

This clone counts as medium-sized. The chain links TRBV10-2 to TRBJ2-1; 8 bases agree with TRBD2. The CDR3 covers 16 residues. CDR1 and CDR2 (germline): WSHSY, SAAADI. Unmatched junction bases numbered 7, after V lost 0 bases and J lost 6 bases. CDR3: CASSESTGLAGNEQFF. CDR3 coding DNA: TGCGCCAGCAGTGAGTCAACAGGACTAGCTGGCAATGAGCAGTTCTTC.

This sequence joins TRBV6-1 and TRBJ1-5, with 9 bases lining up with TRBD1. J was trimmed by 6 bases and V by 7 bases; bases with no gene match: 10. This CDR3 has 15 residues. Germline CDR1 MNHNS, CDR2 SASEGT. In DNA, the CDR3 is TGTGCCAGCATCATCGGACAGGGGCGGTTTCAGCCCCAGCATTTT. Translation: CASIIGQGRFQPQHF.

V is TRBV5-4 and J is TRBJ2-2; weak D call: TRBD2 (6 bases). CDR1 is SGHNT, CDR2 YYREEE, per germline (reference sequence). V dropped 7 bases and J dropped 6 bases, with 22 bases sitting between them. The CDR3 loop spans 16 amino acids. In nucleotides, the CDR3 is TGTGCCAGCGGAGGGATGTGGGGAAAGGGCGCCGGGGAGCTGTTTTTT. It translates to CASGGMWGKGAGELFF.

The V call is TRBV15, the J call TRBJ2-3, with 9 bases identical to TRBD2. Trimming took 0 bases from V and 6 from J; bases not matched to a gene: 10. The germline gives CDR1 LNHNV, CDR2 YYDKDF (reference sequence). The CDR3 is made up of 17 amino acids. CDR3 sequence: CATSRDLAGGPPDTQYF. Written as DNA, the CDR3 is TGTGCCACCAGCAGAGATTTGGCGGGGGGGCCCCCCGATACGCAGTATTTT. The variable domain in full, completed from reference TRBV15 and TRBJ2-3, reads DAMVIQNPRYQVTQFGKPVTLSCSQTLNHNVMYWYQQKSSQAPKLLFHYYDKDFNNEADTPDNFQSRRPNTSFCFLDIRSPGLGDTAMYLCATSRDLAGGPPDTQYFGPGTRLTVL.

The V gene is TRBV10-3, the J gene TRBJ2-5, with 10 bases matching TRBD2. TRBJ2-7 explains the end of the DNA better; the J call may be wrong. CDR1 ENHRY and CDR2 SYGVKD come from the germline V gene. The CDR3 length is 14 residues. The CDR3 loop reads CAISVLAGAYEQYF. The CDR3, as DNA: TGTGCCATCAGTGTGCTAGCGGGAGCCTACGAGCAGTACTTC.

The chain is built from TRBV6-4 and TRBJ2-3; TRBD2 agrees at 14 bases. Germline CDR1 reads MRHNA; CDR2 reads SNTAGT. With V trimmed by 3 bases and J by 6 bases, 2 bases remained unmatched. The CDR3 contains 15 residues. This CDR3 reads CASSEGLAGGDTQYF. As DNA, the CDR3 is TGTGCCAGCAGTGAAGGACTAGCGGGGGGTGATACGCAGTATTTT.

This clone was counted once. The chain combines TRBV5-1 with TRBJ1-4, with a weak D call TRBD1 (5 bases). V shed 0 bases and J shed 6 bases, with 12 bases lying between them. Germline CDR1 SGHRS, CDR2 YFSETQ. The length of the CDR3 is 15 residues. Here the CDR3 DNA reads TGCGCCAGCAGCTTGGCAGGGATGTCTGATGAAAAACTGTTTTTT. This translates into CASSLAGMSDEKLFF.

The chain uses TRBV4-2 and TRBJ2-7; 10 bases match TRBD1. The CDR3 has 17 residues. The junction had 8 bases not matched to a gene; V was cut back by 0 bases and J by 3 bases. CDR1 is LGHNA, CDR2 YNFKEQ, per germline. DNA of the CDR3: TGTGCCAGCAGCCAAGACCTACTCCGGGACAGGGGCTACGAGCAGTACTTC. This codes for CASSQDLLRDRGYEQYF.

By its share, this clone is medium-sized. The chain links TRBV4-1 to TRBJ2-7; TRBD1 matches 8 bases. The CDR3 contains 14 residues. V was clipped by 5 bases and J by 5 bases; unmatched bases: 8. The germline CDR1 and CDR2 sequences are MGHRA and YSYEKL. CDR3 coding DNA: TGCGCCAGCAGCTACGGACTGACAGGGGACGAGCAGTACTTC. This sequence encodes CASSYGLTGDEQYF.

Comments on this clone: One end of the junction varies from germline; a read error may be responsible. The V and J genes are TRBV10-2 and TRBJ1-1, with D unresolved. This CDR3 is 14 amino acids long. CDR1 and CDR2 from the germline V gene are WSHSY and SAAADI. CDR3 region: CASSEVYTNTEAFF. CDR3 coding DNA: TGCGCCAGCAGTGAAGTGTATACGAACACCGAAGCTTTCTTT.

The rearrangement uses TRBV19 and TRBJ1-1; no firm D call. Germline loops: CDR1 LNHDA, CDR2 SQIVND (reference sequence). This CDR3 comprises 14 residues. V was clipped by 5 bases and J by 1 base, with 11 bases between them. The CDR3 reads CASSAFTRNTEAFF. DNA of the CDR3: TGTGCCAGTAGTGCTTTCACCAGGAACACTGAAGCTTTCTTT.

The chain uses TRBV7-9 and TRBJ2-3; TRBD2 matches 13 bases. This CDR3 has 15 residues. J gave up 3 bases and V 5 bases, and 2 bases lay outside the gene matches. In germline, CDR1 is SEHNR, CDR2 FQNEAQ (reference sequence). CDR3 bases: TGTGCCAGCAGCACTAGCGGGAGGGGGACAGATACGCAGTATTTT. The encoded protein is CASSTSGRGTDTQYF. Full variable domain (remainder filled in from reference TRBV7-9 and TRBJ2-3): DTGVSQNPRHKITKRGQNVTFRCDPISEHNRLYWYRQTLGQGPEFLTYFQNEAQLEKSRLLSDRFSAERPKGSFSTLEIQRTEQGDSAMYLCASSTSGRGTDTQYFGPGTRLTVL.

V usage is TRBV9 and J usage is TRBJ1-2, with TRBD1 matching 7 bases. Germline V gene sequence: CDR1 SGDLS, CDR2 YYNGEE. The J segment lost 3 bases and the V segment lost 0 bases, leaving 5 bases of the junction unmatched. The CDR3 runs 15 residues. The CDR3 loop is CASSVARGSHYGYTF. The CDR3 nucleotides read TGTGCCAGCAGCGTAGCCAGGGGGAGCCACTATGGCTACACCTTC.

This chain uses TRBV7-9 with TRBJ1-6; D gene unclear. Germline V lookup: CDR1 SEHNR, CDR2 FQNEAQ (reference sequence). The CDR3 is 14 amino acids. V lost 3 bases and J 4 bases, leaving 7 bases between the germline ends. The CDR3 protein is CASSFGRYNSPLHF. CDR3 nucleotides: TGTGCCAGCAGCTTCGGCAGGTATAATTCACCCCTCCACTTT.

The rearrangement joins TRBV5-4 to TRBJ2-3; D might be TRBD2 (5 bases). CDR1 is SGHNT, CDR2 YYREEE, per germline (reference sequence). Trimming pared 9 bases from V and 0 bases from J, leaving 11 bases between. The CDR3 is 13 residues long. As DNA, the CDR3 is TGTGCCATCCGGACTGCTAGCACAGATACGCAGTATTTT. It codes for CAIRTASTDTQYF.

The V gene is TRBV27, the J gene TRBJ2-7; 12 nucleotides match TRBD1. Trimming removed 3 bases from V and 4 bases from J; junction bases left unmatched: 7. CDR1 is MNHEY, CDR2 SMNVEV, per germline (reference sequence). This CDR3 is built from 16 residues. The CDR3 bases are TGTGCCAGCAGTTTCCTACGGGACAGGGGGCTGTACGAGCAGTACTTC. This sequence encodes CASSFLRDRGLYEQYF.

V and J are TRBV2 and TRBJ2-7; the match to TRBD2 covers 7 bases. The CDR3 loop spans 17 amino acids. The germline gives CDR1 SNHLY, CDR2 FYNNEI. With 0 bases clipped from V and 6 bases from J, the junction kept 14 bases outside the gene matches. The CDR3 region is CASSEASRLAGKAEQYF. Here the CDR3 DNA reads TGTGCCAGCAGTGAAGCTTCGAGACTAGCAGGGAAGGCCGAGCAGTACTTC.

This chain uses TRBV5-6 with TRBJ2-3; 13 nucleotides agree with TRBD2. Trimming took 0 bases from V and 5 from J; bases not matched to a gene: 6. Germline V lookup: CDR1 SGHDT, CDR2 YYEEEE. There are 17 residues in the CDR3. The CDR3 is CASSLATSGRALDTQYF. CDR3 in DNA: TGTGCCAGCAGCTTGGCCACTAGCGGGAGGGCCCTAGATACGCAGTATTTT.

V gene TRBV12-5 combines with J gene TRBJ1-1; possible D gene TRBD1, 5 bases. Trimming pared 0 bases from V and 8 bases from J, leaving 19 bases between. This CDR3 spans 16 amino acids. Germline CDR1 and CDR2: LGHNT and FRNRAP. DNA of the CDR3: TGTGCTAGTGGTTTGGTTCGTTACGAAGGACATACCGAAGCTTTCTTT. The encoded protein is CASGLVRYEGHTEAFF.

The chain combines TRBV7-2 with TRBJ2-1; 11 nucleotides agree with TRBD2. The germline CDR1 and CDR2 sequences are SGHTA and FQGNSA. V lost 5 bases, J lost 5 bases, and 11 bases stayed unmatched. The CDR3 runs to 17 residues. The CDR3 nucleotides read TGTGCCAGCAGCGATGACAGGCCACTAGCGGGAGACAATGAGCAGTTCTTC. Translated, it gives CASSDDRPLAGDNEQFF.